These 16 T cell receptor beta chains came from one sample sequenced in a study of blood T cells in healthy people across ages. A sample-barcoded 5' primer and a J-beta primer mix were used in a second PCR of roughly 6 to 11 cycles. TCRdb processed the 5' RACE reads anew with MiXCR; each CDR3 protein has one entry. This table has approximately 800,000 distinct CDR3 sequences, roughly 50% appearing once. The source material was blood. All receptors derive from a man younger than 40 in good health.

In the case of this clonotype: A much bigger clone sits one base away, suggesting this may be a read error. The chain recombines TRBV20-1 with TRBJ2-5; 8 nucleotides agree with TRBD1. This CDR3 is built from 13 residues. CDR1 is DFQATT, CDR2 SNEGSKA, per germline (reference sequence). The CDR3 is CSALRTGTKEQSF. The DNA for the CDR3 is TGCAGTGCCTTACGGACAGGGACGAAGGAGCAGTCCTTC.

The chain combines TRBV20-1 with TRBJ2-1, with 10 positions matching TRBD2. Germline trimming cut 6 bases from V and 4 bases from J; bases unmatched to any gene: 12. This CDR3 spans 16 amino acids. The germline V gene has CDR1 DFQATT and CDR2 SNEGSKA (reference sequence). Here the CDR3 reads CSAAPESGGVYNEQFF. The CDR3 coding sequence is TGCAGTGCCGCGCCCGAGAGCGGGGGGGTGTACAATGAGCAGTTCTTC.

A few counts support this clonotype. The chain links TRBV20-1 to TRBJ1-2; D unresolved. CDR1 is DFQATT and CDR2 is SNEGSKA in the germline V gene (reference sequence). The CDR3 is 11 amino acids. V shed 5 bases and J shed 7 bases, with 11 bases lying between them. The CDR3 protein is CSADEYGGYTF. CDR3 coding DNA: TGCAGTGCTGACGAATATGGTGGCTACACCTTC.

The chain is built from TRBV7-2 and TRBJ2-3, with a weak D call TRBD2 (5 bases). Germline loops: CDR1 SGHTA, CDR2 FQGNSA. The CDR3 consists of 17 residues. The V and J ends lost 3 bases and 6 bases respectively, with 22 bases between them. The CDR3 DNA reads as TGTGCCAGCAGCTTGCTAAGCTCGTCGGCGGGCATTGATACGCAGTATTTT. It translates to CASSLLSSSAGIDTQYF. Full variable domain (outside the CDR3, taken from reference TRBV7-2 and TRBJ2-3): GAGVSQSPSNKVTEKGKDVELRCDPISGHTALYWYRQSLGQGLEFLIYFQGNSAPDKSGLPSDRFSAERTGGSVSTLTIQRTQQEDSAVYLCASSLLSSSAGIDTQYFGPGTRLTVL.

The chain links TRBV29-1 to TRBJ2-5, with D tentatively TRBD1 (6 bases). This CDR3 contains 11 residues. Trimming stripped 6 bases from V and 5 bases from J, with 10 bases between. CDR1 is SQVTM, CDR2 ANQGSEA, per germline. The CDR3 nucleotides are TGCAGCGTAAACAGGGTGGAGACCCAGTACTTC. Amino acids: CSVNRVETQYF.

The CDR3 DNA reads as TGTGCCAGCAGCCAATCGGCCCGAGGACTAGCGGGACTAGATACGCAGTATTTT. It codes for CASSQSARGLAGLDTQYF. This chain joins TRBV4-2 and TRBJ2-3; 12 bases fit TRBD2. This CDR3 is built from 18 residues. Germline V CDR1 and CDR2: LGHNA, YNFKEQ. V trimming: 2 bases; J trimming: 5 bases; junction bases outside the gene matches: 11.

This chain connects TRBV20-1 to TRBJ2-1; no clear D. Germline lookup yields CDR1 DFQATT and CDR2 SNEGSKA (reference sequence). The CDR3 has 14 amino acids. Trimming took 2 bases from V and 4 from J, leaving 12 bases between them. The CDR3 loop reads CSARLSGLYNEQFF. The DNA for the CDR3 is TGCAGTGCTAGATTATCCGGGTTATACAATGAGCAGTTCTTC.

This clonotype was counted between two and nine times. CDR3 sequence (DNA): TGTGCCAGCAGCGGACAGACTTCGTTGCAGTACTTC. Its translation: CASSGQTSLQYF. The chain joins TRBV3-1 to TRBJ2-4, with a possible D match to TRBD1 (6 bases). The CDR3 sequence is 12 residues long. Germline lookup yields CDR1 LGHDT and CDR2 YNNKEL (reference sequence). V lost 5 bases and J 13 bases, leaving 15 bases between the germline ends.

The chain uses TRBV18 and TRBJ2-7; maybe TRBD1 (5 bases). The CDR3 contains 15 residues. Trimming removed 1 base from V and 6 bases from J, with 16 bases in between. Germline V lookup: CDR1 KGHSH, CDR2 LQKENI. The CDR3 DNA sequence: TGTGCCAGCTCACCACGTGACCAGGGAACGGGCGAGCAGTACTTC. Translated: CASSPRDQGTGEQYF.

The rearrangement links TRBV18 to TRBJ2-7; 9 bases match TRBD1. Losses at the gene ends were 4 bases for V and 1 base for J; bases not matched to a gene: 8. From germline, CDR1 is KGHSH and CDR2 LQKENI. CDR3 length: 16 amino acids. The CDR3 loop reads CASSRLSGTGSYEQYF. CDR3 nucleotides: TGTGCCAGCTCACGGCTATCCGGGACAGGGTCCTACGAGCAGTACTTC.

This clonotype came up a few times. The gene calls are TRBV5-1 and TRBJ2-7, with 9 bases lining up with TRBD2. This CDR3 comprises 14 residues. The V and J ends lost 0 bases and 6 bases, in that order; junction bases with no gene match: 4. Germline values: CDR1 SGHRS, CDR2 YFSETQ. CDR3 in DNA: TGCGCCAGCAGCTTGGTAGCGGGAGTGGGCGAGCAGTACTTC. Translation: CASSLVAGVGEQYF. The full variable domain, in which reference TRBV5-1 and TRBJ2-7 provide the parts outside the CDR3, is KAGVTQTPRYLIKTRGQQVTLSCSPISGHRSVSWYQQTPGQGLQFLFEYFSETQRNKGNFPGRFSGRQFSNSRSEMNVSTLELGDSALYLCASSLVAGVGEQYFGPGTRLTVT.

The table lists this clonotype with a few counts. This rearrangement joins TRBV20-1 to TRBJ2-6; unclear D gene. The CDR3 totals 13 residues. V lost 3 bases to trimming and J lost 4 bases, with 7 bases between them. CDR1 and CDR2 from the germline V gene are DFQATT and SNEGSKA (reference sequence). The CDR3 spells CSASNSGANVLTF. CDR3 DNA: TGCAGTGCTAGTAACTCCGGGGCCAACGTCCTGACTTTC.

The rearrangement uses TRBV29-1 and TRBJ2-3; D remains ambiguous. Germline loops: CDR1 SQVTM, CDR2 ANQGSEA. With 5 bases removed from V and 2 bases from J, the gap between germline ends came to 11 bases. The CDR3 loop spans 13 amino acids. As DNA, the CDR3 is TGCAGCGTTTGCCCGACTCTCACAGATACGCAGTATTTT. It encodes CSVCPTLTDTQYF.

CDR3 protein: CSAPGSGSETQYF. In DNA form, the CDR3 reads TGCAGCGCCCCAGGAAGCGGATCAGAGACCCAGTACTTC. V and J are TRBV29-1 and TRBJ2-5; D possibly corresponds to TRBD2 (5 bases). CDR3 size: 13 residues. Germline lookup yields CDR1 SQVTM and CDR2 ANQGSEA. The ends were cut back, 7 bases at V and 4 bases at J, with 16 bases in the middle.

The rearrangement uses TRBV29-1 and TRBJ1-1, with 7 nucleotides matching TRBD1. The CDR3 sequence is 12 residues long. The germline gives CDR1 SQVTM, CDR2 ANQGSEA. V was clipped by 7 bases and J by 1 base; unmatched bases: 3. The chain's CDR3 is CSDRTGNTEAFF. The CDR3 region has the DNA TGCAGCGACAGGACAGGGAACACTGAAGCTTTCTTT.

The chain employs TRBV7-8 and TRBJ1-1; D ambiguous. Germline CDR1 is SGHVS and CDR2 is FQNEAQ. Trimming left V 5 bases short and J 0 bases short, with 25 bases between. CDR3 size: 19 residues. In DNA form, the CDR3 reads TGTGCCAGCAGCCCAAGATCCGCGGGGTTTGGCCGTATGAACACTGAAGCTTTCTTT. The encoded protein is CASSPRSAGFGRMNTEAFF.